This T cell receptor beta chain emerged from a study of siplizumab effects on memory and regulatory T cells. Study results and caveats: Mean Treg-derived proportions of mappable alloreactive CD4+ clones were less than 75% for siplizumab and 25% to 30% for controls.

As concerns this clone: Its target is not known.

The V end lost 9 bases, the J end lost 4 bases, and 12 bases lay between the germline ends. Germline-derived CDR1 and CDR2 are LNHDA and SQIVND (reference sequence). The CDR3 has 13 amino acids. Libraries were prepared by immunoSEQ multiplex PCR; TCRdb keeps only in-frame clonotypes and omits some of them. The sample holds more than 85,000 clones, more than 85% seen once. The chain combines TRBV19 with TRBJ2-2; no firm D call. This TCR was recovered from a human donor in good health. Some clones in this sample may be carry-over from other donors' samples. Sequenced input: CD4+ T cells sorted from blood. The CDR3 DNA reads TGTGCCAGCCTCCGGCGTCGCACCGGGGAGCTGTTTTTT. This sequence encodes CASLRRRTGELFF.